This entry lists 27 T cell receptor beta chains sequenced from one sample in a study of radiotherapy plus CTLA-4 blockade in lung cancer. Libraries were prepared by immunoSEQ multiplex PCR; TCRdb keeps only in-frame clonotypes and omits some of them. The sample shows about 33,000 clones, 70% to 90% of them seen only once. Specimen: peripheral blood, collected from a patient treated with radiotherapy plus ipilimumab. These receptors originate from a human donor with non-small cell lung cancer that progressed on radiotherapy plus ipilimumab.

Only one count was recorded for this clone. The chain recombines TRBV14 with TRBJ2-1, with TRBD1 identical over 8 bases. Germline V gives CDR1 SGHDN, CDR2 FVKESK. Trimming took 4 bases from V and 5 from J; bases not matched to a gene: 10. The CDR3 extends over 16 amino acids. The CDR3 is CASSPYRGSRDNEQFF. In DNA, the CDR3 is TGTGCCAGCAGCCCCTACAGGGGGTCCCGAGACAATGAGCAGTTCTTC.

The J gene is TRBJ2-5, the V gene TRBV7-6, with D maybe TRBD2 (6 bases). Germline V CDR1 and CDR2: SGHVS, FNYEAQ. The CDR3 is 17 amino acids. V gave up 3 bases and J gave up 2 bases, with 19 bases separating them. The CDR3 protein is CASSFPPSGSIQETQYF. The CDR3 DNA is TGTGCCAGCAGCTTCCCCCCTTCCGGGAGTATTCAAGAGACCCAGTACTTC.

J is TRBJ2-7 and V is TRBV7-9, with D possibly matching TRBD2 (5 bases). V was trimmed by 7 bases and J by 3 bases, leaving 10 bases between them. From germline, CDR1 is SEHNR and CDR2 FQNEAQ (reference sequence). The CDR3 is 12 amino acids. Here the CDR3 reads CASNGVDYEQYF. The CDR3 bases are TGTGCCAGCAACGGGGTCGACTACGAGCAGTACTTC.

CDR3 sequence reads: CASSQTGLAGQETQYF. The CDR3 DNA follows: TGTGCCAGCAGCCAAACAGGACTAGCGGGCCAAGAGACCCAGTACTTC. The V and J genes are TRBV4-2 and TRBJ2-5; TRBD2 agrees at 11 bases. The CDR3 contains 16 residues. Losses at the gene ends were 2 bases for V and 1 base for J; bases not matched to a gene: 3. Per the germline V gene, CDR1 is LGHNA and CDR2 is YNFKEQ.

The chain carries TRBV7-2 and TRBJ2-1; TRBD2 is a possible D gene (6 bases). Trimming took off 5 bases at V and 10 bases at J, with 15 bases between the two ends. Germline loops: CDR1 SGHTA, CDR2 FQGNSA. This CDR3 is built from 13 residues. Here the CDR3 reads CASSQFRAGEQFF. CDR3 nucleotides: TGTGCCAGCAGCCAGTTCAGGGCGGGAGAGCAGTTCTTC.

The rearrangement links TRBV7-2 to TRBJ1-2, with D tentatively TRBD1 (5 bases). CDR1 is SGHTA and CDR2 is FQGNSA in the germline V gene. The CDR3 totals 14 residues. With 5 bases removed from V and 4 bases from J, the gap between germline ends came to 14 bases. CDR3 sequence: CASSPSQGSYGYTF. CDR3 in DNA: TGTGCCAGCAGCCCGAGCCAGGGTAGCTATGGCTACACCTTC.

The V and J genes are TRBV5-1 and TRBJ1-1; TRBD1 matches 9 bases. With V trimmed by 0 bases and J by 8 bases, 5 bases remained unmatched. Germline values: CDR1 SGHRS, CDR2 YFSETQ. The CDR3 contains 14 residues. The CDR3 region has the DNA TGCGCCAGCAGCTTGGCCGGACAGGGGTACGAAGCTTTCTTT. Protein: CASSLAGQGYEAFF. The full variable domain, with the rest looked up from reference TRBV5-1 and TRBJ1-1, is KAGVTQTPRYLIKTRGQQVTLSCSPISGHRSVSWYQQTPGQGLQFLFEYFSETQRNKGNFPGRFSGRQFSNSRSEMNVSTLELGDSALYLCASSLAGQGYEAFFGQGTRLTVV.

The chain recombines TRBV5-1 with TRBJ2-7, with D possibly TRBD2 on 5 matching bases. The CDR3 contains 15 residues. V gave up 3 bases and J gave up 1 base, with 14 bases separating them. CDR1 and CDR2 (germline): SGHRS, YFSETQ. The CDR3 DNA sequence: TGCGCCAGCAGCTCCTACGGGGAGATGTCCTACGAGCAGTACTTC. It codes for CASSSYGEMSYEQYF.

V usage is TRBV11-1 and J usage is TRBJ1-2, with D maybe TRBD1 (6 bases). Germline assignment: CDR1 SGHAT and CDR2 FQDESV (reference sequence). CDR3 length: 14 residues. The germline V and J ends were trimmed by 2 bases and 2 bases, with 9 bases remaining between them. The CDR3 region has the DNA TGTGCCAGCAGCTTATCTGGACAGAACTATGGCTACACCTTC. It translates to CASSLSGQNYGYTF.

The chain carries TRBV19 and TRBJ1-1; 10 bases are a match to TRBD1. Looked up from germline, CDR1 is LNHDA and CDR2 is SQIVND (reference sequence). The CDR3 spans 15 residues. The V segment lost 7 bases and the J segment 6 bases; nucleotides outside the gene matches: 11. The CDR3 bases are TGTGCCAGTACGACAGGGGGCGGAGAGACCCCTGAAGCTTTCTTT. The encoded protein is CASTTGGGETPEAFF.

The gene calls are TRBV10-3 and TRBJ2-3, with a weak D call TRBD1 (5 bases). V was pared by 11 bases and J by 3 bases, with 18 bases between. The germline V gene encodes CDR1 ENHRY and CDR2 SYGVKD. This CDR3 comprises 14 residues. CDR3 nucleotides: TGTGCCTCCTCCGCCAGGGTCGAGACAGATACGCAGTATTTT. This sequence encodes CASSARVETDTQYF.

CDR3 protein: CASSIAGLAANEQYF. In DNA form, the CDR3 reads TGTGCCAGCAGCATCGCGGGACTAGCGGCTAACGAGCAGTACTTC. V usage is TRBV5-4 and J usage is TRBJ2-7, with TRBD2 matching 11 bases. CDR3 length: 15 residues. The germline V gene has CDR1 SGHNT and CDR2 YYREEE (reference sequence). J was trimmed by 5 bases and V by 4 bases; bases with no gene match: 8.

The CDR3 DNA sequence: TGTGCCAGCAGCCTTTCCACAGATACGCAGTATTTT. Protein product: CASSLSTDTQYF. The rearrangement joins TRBV9 to TRBJ2-3; D is unclear. Trimming took 4 bases from V and 2 from J, leaving 5 bases between them. Germline CDR1 and CDR2: SGDLS and YYNGEE. The CDR3 loop spans 12 amino acids.

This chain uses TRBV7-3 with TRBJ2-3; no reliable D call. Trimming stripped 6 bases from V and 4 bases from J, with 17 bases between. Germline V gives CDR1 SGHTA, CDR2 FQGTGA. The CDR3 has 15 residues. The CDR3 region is CASSSNAGSPDTQYF. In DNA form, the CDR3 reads TGTGCCAGCAGTTCTAACGCCGGGTCCCCAGATACGCAGTATTTT.

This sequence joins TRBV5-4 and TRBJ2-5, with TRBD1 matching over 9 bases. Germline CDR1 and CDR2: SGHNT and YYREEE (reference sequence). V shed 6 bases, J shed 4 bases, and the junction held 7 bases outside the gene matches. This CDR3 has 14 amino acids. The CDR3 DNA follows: TGTGCCAGCACGCCGACAGGGGGTGGAGAGACCCAGTACTTC. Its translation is CASTPTGGGETQYF.

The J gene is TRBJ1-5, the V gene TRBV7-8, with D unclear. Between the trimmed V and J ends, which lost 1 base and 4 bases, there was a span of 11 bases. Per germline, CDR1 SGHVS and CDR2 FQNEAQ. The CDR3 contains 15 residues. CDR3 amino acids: CASSLESWRNQPQHF. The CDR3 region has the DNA TGTGCCAGCAGCTTAGAAAGTTGGAGAAATCAGCCCCAGCATTTT. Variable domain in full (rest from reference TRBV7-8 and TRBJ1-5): GAGVSQSPRYKVAKRGQDVALRCDPISGHVSLFWYQQALGQGPEFLTYFQNEAQLDKSGLPSDRFFAERPEGSVSTLKIQRTQQEDSAVYLCASSLESWRNQPQHFGDGTRLSIL.

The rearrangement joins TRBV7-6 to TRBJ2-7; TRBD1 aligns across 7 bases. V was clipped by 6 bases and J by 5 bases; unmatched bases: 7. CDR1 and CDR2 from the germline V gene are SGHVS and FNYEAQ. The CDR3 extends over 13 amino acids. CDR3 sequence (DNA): TGTGCCAGCAGTCCAGGGGGTAGCGACGAGCAGTACTTC. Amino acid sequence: CASSPGGSDEQYF.

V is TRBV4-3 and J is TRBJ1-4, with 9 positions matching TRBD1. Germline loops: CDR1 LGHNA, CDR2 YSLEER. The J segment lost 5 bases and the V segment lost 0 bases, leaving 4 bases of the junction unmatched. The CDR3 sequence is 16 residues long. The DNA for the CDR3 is TGCGCCAGCAGCCAAGATCTAGGGACAGGGAATGAAAAACTGTTTTTT. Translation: CASSQDLGTGNEKLFF.

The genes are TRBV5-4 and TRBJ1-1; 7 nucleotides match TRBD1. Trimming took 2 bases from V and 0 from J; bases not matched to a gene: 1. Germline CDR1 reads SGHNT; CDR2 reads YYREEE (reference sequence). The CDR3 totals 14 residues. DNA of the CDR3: TGTGCCAGCAGCTTCAGGGGGGTGAACACTGAAGCTTTCTTT. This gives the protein CASSFRGVNTEAFF.

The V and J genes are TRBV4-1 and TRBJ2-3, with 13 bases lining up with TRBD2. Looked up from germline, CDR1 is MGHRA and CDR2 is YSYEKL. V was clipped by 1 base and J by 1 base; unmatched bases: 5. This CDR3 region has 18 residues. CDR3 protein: CASSQVPGTSGGTDTQYF. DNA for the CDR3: TGCGCCAGCAGCCAAGTTCCCGGGACTAGCGGGGGCACAGATACGCAGTATTTT.

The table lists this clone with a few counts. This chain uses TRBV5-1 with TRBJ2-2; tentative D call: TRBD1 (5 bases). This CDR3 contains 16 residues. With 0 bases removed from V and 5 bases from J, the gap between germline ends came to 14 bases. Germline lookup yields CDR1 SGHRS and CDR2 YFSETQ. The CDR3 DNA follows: TGCGCCAGCAGCTTGGAGGGGATGTTGGGAACCGGGGAGCTGTTTTTT. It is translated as CASSLEGMLGTGELFF.

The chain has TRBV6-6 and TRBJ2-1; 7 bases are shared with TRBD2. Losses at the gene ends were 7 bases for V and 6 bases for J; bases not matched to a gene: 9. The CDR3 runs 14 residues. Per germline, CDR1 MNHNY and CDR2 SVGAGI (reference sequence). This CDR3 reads CASTPGGGRNEQFF. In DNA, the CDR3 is TGTGCCAGCACCCCGGGCGGGGGTCGCAATGAGCAGTTCTTC.

CDR3 bases: TGTGCCACCAGCGGTGACAGGGGAATTCCGCCCCAGCATTTT. Translating gives CATSGDRGIPPQHF. The chain couples TRBV15 to TRBJ1-5; 8 positions match TRBD1. The CDR3 sequence is 14 residues long. CDR1 and CDR2 (germline): LNHNV, YYDKDF (reference sequence). The V segment lost 5 bases and the J segment 9 bases; nucleotides outside the gene matches: 9.

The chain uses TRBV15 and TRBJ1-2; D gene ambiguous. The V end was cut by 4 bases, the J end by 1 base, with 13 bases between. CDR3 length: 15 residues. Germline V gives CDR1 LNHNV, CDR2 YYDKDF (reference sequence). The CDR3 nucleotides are TGTGCCACCAGCAAGTTGTCAGAAGATAACTATGGCTACACCTTC. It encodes CATSKLSEDNYGYTF.

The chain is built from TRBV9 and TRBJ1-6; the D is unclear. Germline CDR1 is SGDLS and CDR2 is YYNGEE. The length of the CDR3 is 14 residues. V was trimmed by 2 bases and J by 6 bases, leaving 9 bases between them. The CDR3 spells CASSVYGPNSPLHF. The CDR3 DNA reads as TGTGCCAGCAGCGTGTATGGGCCTAATTCACCCCTCCACTTT.

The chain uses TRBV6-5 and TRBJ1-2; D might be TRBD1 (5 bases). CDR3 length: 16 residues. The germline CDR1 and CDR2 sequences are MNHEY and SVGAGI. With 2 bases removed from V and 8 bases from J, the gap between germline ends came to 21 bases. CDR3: CASSYSVGLGVSGYTF. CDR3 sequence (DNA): TGTGCCAGCAGTTACAGTGTGGGGCTAGGGGTGAGCGGCTACACCTTC.

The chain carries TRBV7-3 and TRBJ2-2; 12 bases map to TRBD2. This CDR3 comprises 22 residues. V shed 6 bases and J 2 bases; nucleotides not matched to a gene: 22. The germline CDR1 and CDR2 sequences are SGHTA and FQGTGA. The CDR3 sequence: CASRGGTGIPLTSGGNTGELFF. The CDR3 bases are TGTGCCAGCAGGGGGGGAACAGGGATTCCATTGACTAGCGGGGGAAACACCGGGGAGCTGTTTTTT.